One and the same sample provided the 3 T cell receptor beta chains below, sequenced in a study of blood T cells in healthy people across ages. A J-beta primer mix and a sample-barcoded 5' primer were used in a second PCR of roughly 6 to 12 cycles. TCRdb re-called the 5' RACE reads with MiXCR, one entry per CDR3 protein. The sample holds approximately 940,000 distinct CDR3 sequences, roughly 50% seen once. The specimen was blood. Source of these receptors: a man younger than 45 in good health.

CDR3 region: CSADPGGAQYF. CDR3 DNA sequence: TGCAGTGCTGATCCGGGTGGGGCGCAGTATTTT. V usage is TRBV20-1 and J usage is TRBJ2-3; no reliable D call. Germline CDR1 is DFQATT and CDR2 is SNEGSKA (reference sequence). The CDR3 consists of 11 residues. V gave up 5 bases and J gave up 10 bases, with 13 bases separating them.

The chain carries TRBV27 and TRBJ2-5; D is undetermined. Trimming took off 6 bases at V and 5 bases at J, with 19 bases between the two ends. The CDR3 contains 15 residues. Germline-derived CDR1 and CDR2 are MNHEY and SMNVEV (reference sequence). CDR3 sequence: CASSRWVGLEETQYF. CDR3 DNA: TGTGCCAGCAGCCGGTGGGTAGGGCTCGAGGAGACCCAGTACTTC.

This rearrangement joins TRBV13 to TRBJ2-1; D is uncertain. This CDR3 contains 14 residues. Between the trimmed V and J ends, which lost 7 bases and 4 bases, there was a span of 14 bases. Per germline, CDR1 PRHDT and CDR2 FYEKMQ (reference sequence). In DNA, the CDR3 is TGTGCCAGCAACTCGGTCGGCCATTACAATGAGCAGTTCTTC. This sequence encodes CASNSVGHYNEQFF.